This T cell receptor beta chain was recovered during a study of blood T cell repertoires in COVID-19. Study summary: Material from acute and convalescent COVID-19 was sourced from the United States, Italy and Spain. T cells, B-cell-depleted T cells, or PBMCs supplied cDNA or gDNA.

Here immunoSEQ multiplex PCR was the method, and the copy in TCRdb shows in-frame clones only, minus some. The sample shows some 65,000 clones, around 88% of them seen only once. The sequence was obtained from a woman over 75 with active COVID-19. The material sequenced was peripheral blood.

The DNA for the CDR3 is TGTGCCAGCAGGGAGAGCAGGGATAATTCACCCCTCCACTTT. Protein: CASRESRDNSPLHF. The chain uses TRBV25-1 and TRBJ1-6, with D possibly matching TRBD1 (5 bases). V lost 6 bases and J lost 5, with 11 bases in between. This CDR3 contains 14 residues. Germline CDR1 MGHDK, CDR2 SYGVNS.